This TCR beta chain was retrieved from a study of blood T cell repertoires in COVID-19. Looking at the study overall: The study drew acute and convalescent COVID-19 samples from the United States, Italy and Spain. Nucleic acid was either cDNA or gDNA, and it came from T cells, B-cell-depleted T cells, or PBMCs.

Per the original data handling: Scientists estimated how many nucleated cells there were by amplifying reference gene primers. Method: immunoSEQ multiplex PCR; TCRdb's copy keeps in-frame clones and lacks some. The V and J calls and clone size were taken over from that table, and D and trimming were inferred from the DNA. The sample lists approximately 180,000 clones, 75% to 90% seen once, with over 2.5% in the top ten. The receptor's source is a man aged 55 to 70 with acute or convalescent COVID-19. The sequencing sample was made of peripheral blood.

The CDR3 reads CASSPGEGQSYEQYF. CDR3 nucleotides: TGCGCCAGCAGCCCCGGCGAAGGACAATCCTACGAGCAGTACTTC. This chain uses TRBV5-1 with TRBJ2-7; possible D gene TRBD1, 5 bases. V shed 4 bases and J shed 1 base, with 15 bases lying between them. This CDR3 region has 15 residues. Germline CDR1 SGHRS, CDR2 YFSETQ.